These T cell receptor beta chains were read from a single sample in a study of low-dose radiotherapy and immunotherapy resistance in tumors. Each CDR3 protein gets one entry after TCRdb re-called the reads with MiXCR. The data contain roughly 52,000 distinct CDR3 sequences, around a third of them singletons. Here the sequenced sample was PBMCs, taken after low-dose radiotherapy plus immunotherapy. Receptors were obtained from a male donor with rectosigmoid adenocarcinoma. Each CDR3 is given with its conserved first and last residue. Size values are once, few and many counts, or a class for expanded clones, and some rows have none.

length	size	V	CDR3
13	NA	TRBV14	CASSQVSANEQFF
10	many	TRBV29-1	CSARESIQYF
12	few	TRBV27	CASSLSGNTQYF
17	once	TRBV20-1	CSAPGYLRDGLGYEQYF
16	many	TRBV10-2	CASIFRPSPSGEKLFF
14	many	TRBV9	CASSVNWRAGELFF
16	NA	TRBV28	CASTPLLRGVYTEAFF
15	many	TRBV4-2	CASSQARTDRDGYTF
16	many	TRBV18	CASSPRDRVYQETQYF
12	once	TRBV11-2	CASSSYSYEQYF
16	many	TRBV12-3/TRBV12-4	CASSGTGHSGANVLTF
17	many	TRBV4-1	CASSQTSGGVNTGELFF
15	many	TRBV5-1	CASSSRGGAGNEQFF
16	many	TRBV7-3	CASSHFKSTGANEQFF
15	NA	TRBV5-1	CASSLGAGSVDTQYF
15	many	TRBV30	CAWSVPRTGGYGYTF
14	many	TRBV28	CASSPGGGTGELFF
15	NA	TRBV7-3	CASSLSRGSYNEQFF
16	NA	TRBV24-1	CATSDHHGTGKDEQYF
12	few	TRBV18	CASSQGTKRAFF
15	many	TRBV4-1	CASSPILRDPGRAFF
15	NA	TRBV9	CASSQTGRSRDEQYF
12	NA	TRBV28	CASRMIQEEQFF
15	NA	TRBV5-6	CASSFVAGTLYEQYF
14	many	TRBV28	CASSAGGLVGGYTF
15	NA	TRBV4-2	CASSQDPTSTDTQYF
14	many	TRBV5-1	CASRTGPWGDTQYF
15	many	TRBV7-7	CASSFRANSQETQYF
15	many	TRBV18	CASSPVAIRTDTQYF
13	NA	TRBV27	CASSFGGGYEQYF
14	many	TRBV7-2	CASSIRQGRETQYF
14	NA	TRBV13	CASSRDSLSYEQYF
14	NA	TRBV6-2/TRBV6-3	CASRKGDHTDTQYF
14	NA	TRBV5-1	CASSHTEGAYEQYF
18	many	TRBV24-1	CATSDPGPAGQGGYGYTF
15	NA	TRBV5-4	CASSLNAGGVYEQYF
16	many	TRBV14	CANWGQEASTNEKLFF
14	NA	TRBV28	CASNQGSQVWGYTF
14	few	TRBV6-2/TRBV6-3	CASSYTRTVNEQFF
19	many	TRBV7-2	CASSFGDGRSRSGANVLTF
19	many	TRBV4-3	CASSQASTPRGYRDNEQFF
13	many	TRBV20-1	CSPTAGRINEQFF
13	NA	TRBV4-3	CASSQGPALEQYF
16	many	TRBV20-1	CSAPDSGRGDTGELFF
14	NA	TRBV6-1	CASSARLSNQPQHF
15	few	TRBV6-2/TRBV6-3	CASSEGLATGELFFF
17	many	TRBV27	CASGRGPPASGNSPLHF
14	many	TRBV7-2	CASSRDVSTGELFF
14	many	TRBV7-8	CASSLSGGFEKLFF